This T cell receptor beta chain was sequenced in a study of cytotoxic CD8 clonotypes in ibrutinib-treated CLL. As for the study in general: By median approximately 63 months, roughly twelve had progressed and around 14 stayed remitted; responses had been 2 complete and 24 partial. Study conclusions and caveats: Clonality climbed at ibrutinib response, then dropped toward baseline at progression.

The germline CDR1 and CDR2 sequences are GTSNPN and SVGIG (reference sequence). V was pared by 0 bases and J by 13 bases, with 13 bases between. The CDR3 extends over 11 amino acids. For this clone: Its specificity is not known.

Investigators sourced around 2 micrograms of genomic DNA from cryopreserved PBMCs for TCR beta libraries. The intended depth for sequencing was 1 in 200,000 to 1 in 1 million T cells. Sequenced by immunoSEQ multiplex PCR; TCRdb stores in-frame clones only, minus some. The sample holds around 310,000 clones, just under 80% seen once. This material consisted of PBMCs, taken before ibrutinib treatment. The origin of this receptor is a human donor with chronic lymphocytic leukemia. The V gene is TRBV30, the J gene TRBJ2-7, with TRBD2 as a possible D gene (6 bases). CDR3 nucleotides: TGTGCCTGGAGTGTACGCGGGGTTCAATACTTC. This translates into CAWSVRGVQYF. Full variable domain (missing parts from reference TRBV30 and TRBJ2-7): SQTIHQWPATLVQPVGSPLSLECTVEGTSNPNLYWYRQAAGRGLQLLFYSVGIGQISSEVPQNLSASRPQDRQFILSSKKLLLSDSGFYLCAWSVRGVQYFGPGTRLTVT.